These 12 T cell receptor beta chains came from one sample sequenced in a study of shared clonotypes between healthy human individuals. TCRdb keeps only in-frame clones here, not all; method: immunoSEQ multiplex PCR. This repertoire shows about half a million clones, roughly 77% found once; its top ten account for about 12%. The specimen sequenced was PBMCs. The origin of the receptors is a middle-aged woman in good health. Some clones in this sample may be carry-over from other donors' samples.

The CDR3 loop reads CASSFGRGHKEGETQYF. The CDR3 nucleotides are TGTGCCAGCAGTTTTGGCAGGGGGCACAAAGAGGGAGAGACCCAGTACTTC. The chain couples TRBV27 to TRBJ2-5, with 8 bases identical to TRBD1. The CDR3 is 17 residues long. Germline CDR1 reads MNHEY; CDR2 reads SMNVEV (reference sequence). After removal of 3 bases from V and 4 bases from J, the junction contained 13 bases not matched to a gene.

This clone was seen at least ten times. The chain combines TRBV27 with TRBJ1-2, with TRBD1 matching over 7 bases. The CDR3 is 12 amino acids. V was clipped by 9 bases and J by 2 bases; unmatched bases: 3. The germline CDR1 and CDR2 sequences are MNHEY and SMNVEV (reference sequence). The CDR3 DNA follows: TGTGCCAGTCCGGGACAGAACTATGGCTACACCTTC. Translation: CASPGQNYGYTF.

Worth noting for this clone: At one end the junction does not follow the germline gene, possibly because of a read error. J is TRBJ2-5 and V is TRBV9; TRBD2 agrees at 12 bases. CDR1 is SGDLS and CDR2 is YYNGEE in the germline V gene. This CDR3 contains 14 residues. CDR3 bases: TGTGCCGGCAGCCGGACTAGCGGGGAAGAGACCCAGTACTTC. It translates to CAGSRTSGEETQYF.

On this clone: The sample contains more than one DNA sequence encoding this CDR3. V is TRBV7-2 and J is TRBJ2-7; D is ambiguous. The germline V gene has CDR1 SGHTA and CDR2 FQGNSA. V was shortened by 5 bases and J by 0 bases, with 5 bases between the two germline ends. This CDR3 region has 12 residues. Here the CDR3 reads CASSTDSYEQYF. CDR3 in DNA: TGTGCCAGCAGCACGGACTCCTACGAGCAGTACTTC.

The gene calls are TRBV7-2 and TRBJ1-5; D perhaps matches TRBD1 (6 bases). The CDR3 consists of 15 residues. Looked up from germline, CDR1 is SGHTA and CDR2 is FQGNSA. Trimming removed 1 base from V and 5 bases from J, with 12 bases in between. CDR3 in amino acids: CASSLEDSAYQPQHF. Here the CDR3 DNA reads TGTGCCAGCAGCTTAGAGGACAGCGCCTATCAGCCCCAGCATTTT.

The sample holds a few counts of this clone. The identical CDR3 is also encoded by other nucleotide sequences in the sample. This chain links TRBV28 with TRBJ1-1, with a weak D call TRBD1 (5 bases). This CDR3 is built from 14 residues. The V and J ends lost 3 bases and 1 base respectively, with 9 bases between them. In germline, CDR1 is MDHEN, CDR2 SYDVKM. CDR3 bases: TGTGCCAGCAGTTTGGGGCGGGGGAACACTGAAGCTTTCTTT. This gives the protein CASSLGRGNTEAFF.

DNA of the CDR3: TGTGCCAGCAGCGGTTATGGGACAGGTGACAATGAGCAGTTCTTC. This translates into CASSGYGTGDNEQFF. The V call is TRBV9, the J call TRBJ2-1; 8 bases match TRBD1. This CDR3 is 15 amino acids long. V lost 3 bases to trimming and J lost 5 bases; unmatched junction nucleotides: 7. Germline assignment: CDR1 SGDLS and CDR2 YYNGEE.

The chain carries TRBV7-9 and TRBJ1-1, with D unresolved. The V and J ends lost 5 bases and 0 bases respectively, with 13 bases between them. There are 15 residues in the CDR3. Germline CDR1 SEHNR, CDR2 FQNEAQ (reference sequence). The CDR3 loop reads CASSPRRGVNTEAFF. The DNA of the CDR3 is TGTGCCAGCAGCCCCCGTCGCGGTGTGAACACTGAAGCTTTCTTT.

V gene TRBV28 combines with J gene TRBJ2-3; 12 nucleotides line up with TRBD2. CDR1 and CDR2 (germline): MDHEN, SYDVKM. The ends lost 2 bases at V and 4 bases at J; junction bases unmatched: 7. This CDR3 spans 17 amino acids. CDR3 residues: CASSLPPTSGSPDTQYF. CDR3 DNA: TGTGCCAGCAGTTTACCCCCGACTAGCGGGAGCCCAGATACGCAGTATTTT.

The rearrangement links TRBV7-2 to TRBJ2-5; no firm D call. The germline V gene encodes CDR1 SGHTA and CDR2 FQGNSA. This CDR3 is 15 amino acids long. The V gene lost 3 bases and the J gene lost 3 bases, with 14 bases spanning the gap. The CDR3 reads CASSFNYGLEETQYF. The CDR3 DNA reads as TGTGCCAGCAGCTTTAACTATGGCCTCGAAGAGACCCAGTACTTC.

The J gene is TRBJ1-3, the V gene TRBV5-1; tentative D call: TRBD1 (6 bases). CDR3 size: 16 residues. V gave up 0 bases and J gave up 0 bases, with 10 bases separating them. The germline CDR1 and CDR2 sequences are SGHRS and YFSETQ. The chain's CDR3 is CASSLGTARSGNTIYF. CDR3 nucleotides: TGCGCCAGCAGCTTGGGGACAGCGCGCTCTGGAAACACCATATATTTT. The variable domain in full, completed from reference TRBV5-1 and TRBJ1-3, reads KAGVTQTPRYLIKTRGQQVTLSCSPISGHRSVSWYQQTPGQGLQFLFEYFSETQRNKGNFPGRFSGRQFSNSRSEMNVSTLELGDSALYLCASSLGTARSGNTIYFGEGSWLTVV.

This clone was counted once. J is TRBJ1-2 and V is TRBV7-2, with 7 bases lining up with TRBD1. V was clipped by 0 bases and J by 2 bases; unmatched bases: 0. CDR3 length: 14 amino acids. The germline V gene has CDR1 SGHTA and CDR2 FQGNSA. CDR3 residues: CASSLATGNYGYTF. Here the CDR3 DNA reads TGTGCCAGCAGCTTAGCGACAGGGAACTATGGCTACACCTTC.